Below, 24 T cell receptor beta chains from the same sample are listed, as sequenced in a study of T cells in Graves' hyperthyroidism and ophthalmopathy. The TCR beta CDR3 regions underwent amplification using RNA transcripts as the source. TCR CDR3 underwent first-round RT-PCR with the HTBI primer set. TCRdb analysed the multiplex PCR reads with MiXCR anew, one entry per CDR3 protein. The sample lists a few hundred thousand distinct CDR3 sequences, more than 15% seen once, with approximately 3.5% in the top ten. The source material was blood. The receptor set was obtained from a woman between 40 and 50 years old with Graves' ophthalmopathy.

In this sample, this clonotype turned up many times. The rearrangement joins TRBV3-1 to TRBJ2-3; D call uncertain. The germline V and J ends were trimmed by 0 bases and 0 bases, with 10 bases remaining between them. The CDR3 length is 16 residues. Germline V lookup: CDR1 LGHDT, CDR2 YNNKEL (reference sequence). The CDR3 coding sequence is TGTGCCAGCAGCCAAGATCTTTTGACTAGCACAGATACGCAGTATTTT. As protein: CASSQDLLTSTDTQYF.

This clonotype showed up just once. The gene calls are TRBV7-9 and TRBJ1-4; 7 nucleotides line up with TRBD1. This CDR3 contains 13 residues. V shed 6 bases and J 7 bases; nucleotides not matched to a gene: 5. The germline V gene has CDR1 SEHNR and CDR2 FQNEAQ (reference sequence). This CDR3 is CASSGTATEKLFF. The DNA of the CDR3 is TGTGCCAGCAGTGGGACAGCGACTGAAAAACTGTTTTTT. Combining the CDR3 with reference TRBV7-9 and TRBJ1-4 gives the whole variable domain DTGVSQNPRHKITKRGQNVTFRCDPISEHNRLYWYRQTLGQGPEFLTYFQNEAQLEKSRLLSDRFSAERPKGSFSTLEIQRTEQGDSAMYLCASSGTATEKLFFGSGTQLSVL.

This clonotype was picked up a small number of times. The gene calls are TRBV6-2 or TRBV6-3 and TRBJ2-3; D is uncertain. The CDR3 sequence is 20 residues long. CDR1 MNHEY and CDR2 SVGEGT come from the germline V gene. With 2 bases removed from V and 3 bases from J, the gap between germline ends came to 27 bases. DNA for the CDR3: TGTGCCAGCAGTTACCGCGAGTCCATGAGGCCGCAAGGGCAAACAGATACGCAGTATTTT. Protein sequence: CASSYRESMRPQGQTDTQYF.

Ten or more counts support this clonotype. CDR3 sequence: CASSLAPGGDYGYTF. Written as DNA, the CDR3 is TGTGCCAGCAGCTTAGCGCCAGGAGGGGACTATGGCTACACCTTC. The rearrangement joins TRBV7-8 to TRBJ1-2; a possible D gene is TRBD1 (5 bases). The germline gives CDR1 SGHVS, CDR2 FQNEAQ. The CDR3 is 15 amino acids. V lost 0 bases and J 3 bases, leaving 11 bases between the germline ends.

This clonotype has a count of ten or more. The CDR3: CASSLATGGAADTQYF. The CDR3 DNA is TGTGCCAGCAGCTTAGCAACAGGGGGCGCGGCAGATACGCAGTATTTT. V usage is TRBV7-3 and J usage is TRBJ2-3, with TRBD1 identical over 9 bases. Germline CDR1 SGHTA, CDR2 FQGTGA. The junction had 7 bases not matched to a gene; V was cut back by 2 bases and J by 4 bases. The CDR3 has 16 amino acids.

The table lists this clonotype with many counts. The V and J genes are TRBV20-1 and TRBJ1-1; D gene uncertain. Germline V lookup: CDR1 DFQATT, CDR2 SNEGSKA (reference sequence). CDR3 length equals 15 residues. Between the trimmed V and J ends, which lost 1 base and 1 base, there was a span of 13 bases. The CDR3 reads CSARASIRSNTEAFF. The CDR3 region has the DNA TGCAGTGCTAGAGCTAGTATCAGGTCGAACACTGAAGCTTTCTTT.

This clonotype was picked up many times. This chain joins TRBV18 and TRBJ2-2; no clear D. Trimming stripped 3 bases from V and 1 base from J, with 6 bases between. The CDR3 has 14 amino acids. Germline V CDR1 and CDR2: KGHSH, LQKENI. CDR3 DNA sequence: TGTGCCAGCTCACCTCGAGAGAACACCGGGGAGCTGTTTTTT. It translates to CASSPRENTGELFF.

This clonotype was seen repeatedly, ten times or more. The chain recombines TRBV2 with TRBJ2-2; D is unresolved. V was pared by 4 bases and J by 1 base, with 4 bases between. CDR1 and CDR2 (germline): SNHLY, FYNNEI. This CDR3 spans 13 amino acids. In DNA, the CDR3 is TGTGCCAGCAGTGCCGAGAACACCGGGGAGCTGTTTTTT. It yields the protein CASSAENTGELFF.

This clonotype was counted once. The chain couples TRBV11-2 to TRBJ2-2; D is undetermined. The CDR3 covers 12 residues. V was cut by 11 bases and J by 3 bases, with 10 bases left in between. Germline CDR1 and CDR2: SGHAT and FQNNGV. CDR3 DNA sequence: TGTGCCGGCTCTCATCACACCGGGGAGCTGTTTTTT. It is translated as CAGSHHTGELFF.

The J gene is TRBJ2-1, the V gene TRBV20-1; no clear D gene. The CDR3 has 12 amino acids. CDR1 and CDR2 from the germline V gene are DFQATT and SNEGSKA (reference sequence). Trimming removed 6 bases at V and 7 bases at J, with 13 bases between. CDR3 region: CSAPEQMNEQFF. For the CDR3, the DNA is TGCAGTGCCCCGGAGCAAATGAATGAGCAGTTCTTC.

The rearrangement links TRBV12-3 or TRBV12-4 to TRBJ1-2, with D tentatively TRBD1 (6 bases). This CDR3 comprises 15 residues. Trimming left V 5 bases short and J 6 bases short, with 19 bases between. In DNA form, the CDR3 reads TGTGCCAGCAGTACCCGGAAAAGGGGGTTCGATGGCTACACCTTC. It codes for CASSTRKRGFDGYTF.

In its sample, this clonotype was seen a few times. The genes are TRBV28 and TRBJ2-5; D gene uncertain. The V gene's germline CDR1 is MDHEN and CDR2 SYDVKM. The CDR3 length is 14 residues. Trimming removed 3 bases at V and 5 bases at J, with 13 bases between. The CDR3 nucleotides are TGTGCCAGCAGTTTCGTAACGCCCGCGGAGACCCAGTACTTC. Translated: CASSFVTPAETQYF. Looking up the rest from reference TRBV28 and TRBJ2-5 gives the full variable domain: DVKVTQSSRYLVKRTGEKVFLECVQDMDHENMFWYRQDPGLGLRLIYFSYDVKMKEKGDIPEGYSVSREKKERFSLILESASTNQTSMYLCASSFVTPAETQYFGPGTRLLVL.

The chain has TRBV20-1 and TRBJ2-1; possible D gene TRBD2, 7 bases. The CDR3 covers 14 residues. Germline CDR1 DFQATT, CDR2 SNEGSKA (reference sequence). V lost 5 bases to trimming and J lost 5 bases, with 16 bases between them. CDR3 nucleotide sequence: TGCAGTGCTGCTGGGGGGGCTGGTAACAATGAGCAGTTCTTC. Its translation is CSAAGGAGNNEQFF.

This clonotype has at least ten counts. V is TRBV7-9 and J is TRBJ2-1; D gene ambiguous. The germline V gene encodes CDR1 SEHNR and CDR2 FQNEAQ (reference sequence). The CDR3 extends over 12 amino acids. Trimming removed 6 bases at V and 9 bases at J, with 12 bases between. This CDR3 reads CASSQVEIEQFF. The DNA for the CDR3 is TGTGCCAGCAGTCAGGTAGAAATTGAGCAGTTCTTC. Full variable domain (remainder filled in from reference TRBV7-9 and TRBJ2-1): DTGVSQNPRHKITKRGQNVTFRCDPISEHNRLYWYRQTLGQGPEFLTYFQNEAQLEKSRLLSDRFSAERPKGSFSTLEIQRTEQGDSAMYLCASSQVEIEQFFGPGTRLTVL.

There are a few counts of this clonotype. At one end the junction does not follow the germline gene, possibly because of a read error. The rearrangement uses TRBV5-1 and TRBJ1-2; tentatively, D is TRBD1 (6 bases). Germline CDR1 SGHRS, CDR2 YFSETQ. This CDR3 has 14 residues. CDR3 sequence (DNA): TGCGCCGGCAGCTTGGACAGTGTCGAGAGAGGCTACACCTTC. Amino acids: CAGSLDSVERGYTF.

The chain is built from TRBV15 and TRBJ1-2; 8 positions agree with TRBD1. Germline assignment: CDR1 LNHNV and CDR2 YYDKDF (reference sequence). This CDR3 contains 14 residues. Germline trimming cut 3 bases from V and 0 bases from J; bases unmatched to any gene: 0. This CDR3 is CATSRDRANYGYTF. CDR3 bases: TGTGCCACCAGCAGGGACAGGGCTAACTATGGCTACACCTTC.

The chain couples TRBV29-1 to TRBJ2-1; D is possibly TRBD2 (5 bases). V was cut by 1 base and J by 3 bases, with 19 bases left in between. Germline-derived CDR1 and CDR2 are SQVTM and ANQGSEA. This CDR3 is built from 17 residues. CDR3 in DNA: TGCAGCGTTGAAGGGAGGCAAAAAGACGCGTTCTACAATGAGCAGTTCTTC. This encodes CSVEGRQKDAFYNEQFF.

This clonotype was counted between two and nine times. A much larger clone lies a single base off, so this may be a read error. The chain couples TRBV20-1 to TRBJ2-1; 8 bases agree with TRBD2. CDR1 and CDR2 (germline): DFQATT, SNEGSKA (reference sequence). The CDR3 runs to 16 residues. The junction had 16 bases not matched to a gene; V was cut back by 3 bases and J by 9 bases. For the CDR3, the DNA is TGCAGTGCTAGTACCCTAACGCGGGGGGACCACAGTGAGCAGTTCTTC. Translation: CSASTLTRGDHSEQFF.

This clonotype was seen more than once but under ten times. This sequence joins TRBV27 and TRBJ2-1; 8 bases line up with TRBD1. Per germline, CDR1 MNHEY and CDR2 SMNVEV (reference sequence). This CDR3 contains 12 residues. V lost 3 bases, J lost 10 bases, and 2 bases stayed unmatched. The DNA for the CDR3 is TGTGCCAGCAGTTTCGCAGGGGGCGAGCAGTTCTTC. Translated, it gives CASSFAGGEQFF.

This clonotype came up many times. V is TRBV28 and J is TRBJ2-7; the match to TRBD1 covers 8 bases. CDR1 and CDR2 from the germline V gene are MDHEN and SYDVKM. Trimming cost V 7 bases and J 4 bases; bases outside gene matches: 3. The CDR3 spans 12 residues. CDR3 nucleotide sequence: TGTGCCAGCACGCGACAGGGGTACGAGCAGTACTTC. This translates into CASTRQGYEQYF.

The rearrangement links TRBV19 to TRBJ1-1, with D perhaps TRBD1 (5 bases). The germline V gene has CDR1 LNHDA and CDR2 SQIVND (reference sequence). The CDR3 runs 12 residues. Trimming left V 5 bases short and J 6 bases short, with 10 bases between. The chain's CDR3 is CASSGGVAEAFF. In nucleotides, the CDR3 is TGTGCCAGTAGTGGGGGGGTGGCTGAAGCTTTCTTT.

This clonotype was found many times. The V gene is TRBV3-1, the J gene TRBJ1-1; D is undetermined. The CDR3 spans 13 residues. The V gene's germline CDR1 is LGHDT and CDR2 YNNKEL (reference sequence). V lost 5 bases to trimming and J lost 5 bases, with 12 bases between them. The CDR3 reads CASSGLGITEAFF. CDR3 bases: TGTGCCAGCAGCGGTCTGGGGATAACTGAAGCTTTCTTT.

CDR3 nucleotide sequence: TGTGCCAGTGCAGACGCGAACACCGGGGAGCTGTTTTTT. Its translation: CASADANTGELFF. V is TRBV19 and J is TRBJ2-2, with unresolved D. CDR3 size: 13 residues. Germline CDR1 and CDR2: LNHDA and SQIVND (reference sequence). With 8 bases removed from V and 0 bases from J, the gap between germline ends came to 7 bases.

The rearrangement links TRBV7-9 to TRBJ2-7; possibly TRBD1 for D (6 bases). Trimming left V 3 bases short and J 5 bases short, with 14 bases between. Looked up from germline, CDR1 is SEHNR and CDR2 is FQNEAQ (reference sequence). The CDR3 has 14 amino acids. CDR3 coding DNA: TGTGCCAGCAGCTTCGTTCTGGGGGCGGACGAGCAGTACTTC. Residues: CASSFVLGADEQYF. Together with reference TRBV7-9 and TRBJ2-7, the CDR3 gives the full variable domain: DTGVSQNPRHKITKRGQNVTFRCDPISEHNRLYWYRQTLGQGPEFLTYFQNEAQLEKSRLLSDRFSAERPKGSFSTLEIQRTEQGDSAMYLCASSFVLGADEQYFGPGTRLTVT.